These T cell receptor beta chains were read from a single sample in a study of CD8 T cells in ankylosing spondylitis. Using its own MiXCR run on the 5' RACE reads, TCRdb lists one record per CDR3 protein. The sample records 300,000 to 400,000 distinct CDR3 sequences, roughly 14% being singletons. Sequences were obtained from blood, either unsorted or a sorted T cell fraction (not recorded which). The receptors were gathered from a male donor with ankylosing spondylitis or in good health (not recorded which). CDR3s include the opening cysteine and the closing phenylalanine or tryptophan. A D gene is named only where the DNA matches it firmly. Size is omitted from some rows. Given values are once, few, many or a class for expanded clones.

J gene | V gene | clone size | D gene | CDR3 DNA | CDR3 protein
TRBJ2-1 | TRBV15 | few | NA | TGTGCCACCAGCAGTGAATCCGGGACTTGGGGTGAGCAGTTCTTC | CATSSESGTWGEQFF
TRBJ1-6 | TRBV5-1 | NA | NA | TGCGCCAGCAGCTTGGCCGACCGCAATTCACCCCTCCACTTT | CASSLADRNSPLHF
TRBJ2-7 | TRBV10-1 | NA | TRBD1 | TGCGCCAGCAGTGTCGGACAGGGCAAGCAGTACTTC | CASSVGQGKQYF
TRBJ2-3 | TRBV11-2 | NA | NA | TGTGCCAGCAGCCCTTGGACTAAGGGCTTTCCGCAGTATTTT | CASSPWTKGFPQYF
TRBJ1-2 | TRBV11-2 | NA | NA | TGTGCCAGCAGCTTAGATCGGGACAACTATGGCTACACCTTC | CASSLDRDNYGYTF
TRBJ2-5 | TRBV2 | NA | NA | TGTGCCAGCGGCCAGCAAGAGACCCAGTACTTC | CASGQQETQYF
TRBJ1-2 | TRBV5-1 | NA | NA | TGCGCCAGCAGCGCCAACAGGGATGGCTACACCTTC | CASSANRDGYTF
TRBJ1-4 | TRBV9 | few | NA | TGTGCCAGCAGCGTTTCAGGGGTCAATGAAAAACTGTTTTTT | CASSVSGVNEKLFF
TRBJ1-1 | TRBV2 | few | TRBD1 | TGTGCCAGCAGGGCAGGGGGCAGGACCACTGAAGCTTTCTTT | CASRAGGRTTEAFF
TRBJ2-3 | TRBV5-1 | many | NA | TGCGCCAGCAGTCGGTCGGAGACAGATACGCAGTATTTT | CASSRSETDTQYF
TRBJ1-3 | TRBV7-2 | NA | NA | TGTGCCAGCAGCTCTGACGGAGGAAACACCATATATTTT | CASSSDGGNTIYF
TRBJ2-7 | TRBV2 | NA | NA | TGTGCCAGCAGGTTGCAGGAAGTGGGCTACGAGCAGTACTTC | CASRLQEVGYEQYF
TRBJ2-5 | TRBV5-1 | few | NA | TGCGCCAGCAGCCTGAGTCCTGATTTGGAGACCCAGTACTTC | CASSLSPDLETQYF
TRBJ1-1 | TRBV10-3 | few | NA | TGTGCCATCAGGACACCGACTAACACTGAAGCTTTCTTT | CAIRTPTNTEAFF
TRBJ1-3 | TRBV12-3/TRBV12-4 | many | TRBD1 | TGTGCCAGCAACCTGGGACAGTCTGGAAACACCATATATTTT | CASNLGQSGNTIYF
TRBJ2-2 | TRBV12-3/TRBV12-4 | NA | NA | TGTGCCAGCAGTCCGTACGCGGGCGGGGAGCTGTTTTTT | CASSPYAGGELFF
TRBJ2-2 | TRBV5-6 | NA | TRBD2 | TGTGCCAGCAGCTTACAGGCGGGAGGAGGCACCGGGGAGCTGTTTTTT | CASSLQAGGGTGELFF
TRBJ2-1 | TRBV20-1 | many | TRBD2 | TGCAGTGCTCCCCAGGGACTATTTTACAATGAGCAGTTCTTC | CSAPQGLFYNEQFF
TRBJ2-7 | TRBV20-1 | few | TRBD2 | TGCAGTGCTAGTCATACTAGCGGGGGGACCTACGAGCAGTACTTC | CSASHTSGGTYEQYF
TRBJ2-1 | TRBV12-3/TRBV12-4 | few | TRBD2 | TGTGCCAGCAGTTTTAGAACTAGCGGGGTCGGTTACAATGAGCAGTTCTTC | CASSFRTSGVGYNEQFF